Listed here are 10 T cell receptor beta chains from one sample, sequenced in a study of shared T cell receptors in the human thymus. Using immunoSEQ multiplex PCR, the repertoire was profiled, and TCRdb retains in-frame clones only, with some absent. The sample has 540,000 or so clones; approximately 78% are singletons. In addition, the sample was reused for a study of human thymus T cells.

The source material was thymocytes. The origin of the receptors is a boy under two years old with a congenital heart defect.

DNA for the CDR3: TGTGCCAGCACCCCGAGACAGGGCGGTCCTTATAGCAATCAGCCCCAGCATTTT. Its translation is CASTPRQGGPYSNQPQHF. The chain combines TRBV2 with TRBJ1-5; 7 bases fit TRBD1. V lost 7 bases, J lost 0 bases, and 15 bases stayed unmatched. Germline loops: CDR1 SNHLY, CDR2 FYNNEI. The CDR3 is 18 amino acids.

J is TRBJ1-2 and V is TRBV4-1; 8 bases align to TRBD1. The length of the CDR3 is 19 residues. V lost 0 bases, J lost 1 base, and 13 bases stayed unmatched. Germline values: CDR1 MGHRA, CDR2 YSYEKL. CDR3 coding DNA: TGCGCCAGCAGCCAAGATCCAAGGGTAGGACAGGGACTTAACTATGGCTACACCTTC. This codes for CASSQDPRVGQGLNYGYTF.

This chain links TRBV16 with TRBJ1-5; D remains unclear. The CDR3 consists of 13 residues. CDR1 is KGHSY and CDR2 is FQNENV in the germline V gene. V lost 1 base and J 5 bases, leaving 6 bases between the germline ends. CDR3 sequence: CASSQFPDQPQHF. CDR3 in DNA: TGTGCCAGCAGCCAATTCCCAGATCAGCCCCAGCATTTT. Based on the CDR3 plus reference TRBV16 and TRBJ1-5, the full variable domain is GEEVAQTPKHLVRGEGQKAKLYCAPIKGHSYVFWYQQVLKNEFKFLISFQNENVFDETGMPKERFSAKCLPNSPCSLEIQATKLEDSAVYFCASSQFPDQPQHFGDGTRLSIL.

This chain connects TRBV28 to TRBJ2-1, with 7 bases that match TRBD2. The CDR3 extends over 14 amino acids. Germline lookup yields CDR1 MDHEN and CDR2 SYDVKM. Germline trimming cut 11 bases from V and 2 bases from J; bases unmatched to any gene: 9. This CDR3 reads CAGSGLAAYNEQFF. CDR3 DNA sequence: TGTGCCGGCTCGGGGCTAGCGGCCTACAATGAGCAGTTCTTC.

The chain employs TRBV5-1 and TRBJ2-7; 11 nucleotides align to TRBD2. CDR3 size: 15 residues. Germline V gene data show CDR1 as SGHRS and CDR2 as YFSETQ. Losses at the gene ends were 4 bases for V and 4 bases for J; bases not matched to a gene: 7. This chain's CDR3 is CASSDGTSGRYEQYF. Written as DNA, the CDR3 is TGCGCCAGCAGCGACGGTACTAGCGGGAGATACGAGCAGTACTTC.

In its sample, this clone was seen a few times. The chain uses TRBV7-9 and TRBJ2-1; tentatively, D is TRBD2 (6 bases). Germline V gene lookup returns CDR1 SEHNR and CDR2 FQNEAQ (reference sequence). The CDR3 is made up of 17 amino acids. Between the trimmed V and J ends, which lost 4 bases and 0 bases, there was a span of 16 bases. Here the CDR3 reads CASSYPRGGDSYNEQFF. DNA of the CDR3: TGTGCCAGCAGCTATCCCCGGGGCGGGGACTCCTACAATGAGCAGTTCTTC.

This sequence joins TRBV4-1 and TRBJ2-1, with 7 bases identical to TRBD2. This CDR3 contains 16 residues. After removal of 2 bases from V and 6 bases from J, the junction contained 10 bases not matched to a gene. The germline gives CDR1 MGHRA, CDR2 YSYEKL. The CDR3 region is CASSQTGGRAPNEQFF. CDR3 DNA sequence: TGCGCCAGCAGCCAAACCGGGGGGAGGGCCCCCAATGAGCAGTTCTTC.

This chain joins TRBV14 and TRBJ2-2; the match to TRBD2 covers 8 bases. Germline-derived CDR1 and CDR2 are SGHDN and FVKESK. V lost 2 bases and J lost 5; bases outside the gene matches: 1. This CDR3 contains 14 residues. The CDR3 DNA is TGTGCCAGCAGCCAACGACTAGCGACCGGGGAGCTGTTTTTT. Protein product: CASSQRLATGELFF.

This clone was detected a few times. V and J are TRBV7-6 and TRBJ1-2; the D gene is possibly TRBD1 (5 bases). The germline gives CDR1 SGHVS, CDR2 FNYEAQ. V was trimmed by 3 bases and J by 2 bases, leaving 16 bases between them. The CDR3 has 16 residues. This chain's CDR3 is CASSLRPREDNYGYTF. CDR3 DNA: TGTGCCAGCAGCTTGCGCCCCAGGGAAGACAACTATGGCTACACCTTC.

V usage is TRBV11-3 and J usage is TRBJ1-3; no clear D. Trimming pared 1 base from V and 4 bases from J, leaving 8 bases between. This CDR3 is 14 amino acids long. CDR1 is SGHNT, CDR2 YENEEA, per germline. The CDR3 here is CASSLGGPGNTIYF. The CDR3, as DNA: TGTGCCAGCAGCTTAGGTGGGCCCGGAAACACCATATATTTT.